A single T cell receptor (beta chain) is shown here with its context. Its specificity is unknown. This sample was included in a study of CD8+ T cells in alopecia areata. Reverse transcribed after extraction, RNA yielded cDNA as the sequencing template. TCRdb's copy holds only in-frame clones and misses some; the assay was immunoSEQ multiplex PCR. The repertoire holds 150,000 to 200,000 clones, with 65% to 75% as singletons. Study-wide findings and caveats: Scalp repertoires also include resident alphabeta T cells from normal skin.

The length of the CDR3 is 15 residues. The V gene's germline CDR1 is SGHRS and CDR2 YFSETQ. V lost 3 bases, J lost 0 bases, and 11 bases lay in between. Both peripheral blood and punch biopsies of lesional scalp skin were obtained from patients who had alopecia areata. The sorting of PBMCs gave CD4+ and CD8+ T cells. Sequencing was performed on CD8+ T cells sorted from blood, taken at week 0. The source is a human donor with alopecia areata. The chain combines TRBV5-1 with TRBJ2-3, with TRBD1 as a possible D gene (7 bases). The CDR3 reads CASSSEGASTDTQYF. The CDR3 DNA reads TGCGCCAGCAGCTCGGAGGGGGCTAGCACAGATACGCAGTATTTT.